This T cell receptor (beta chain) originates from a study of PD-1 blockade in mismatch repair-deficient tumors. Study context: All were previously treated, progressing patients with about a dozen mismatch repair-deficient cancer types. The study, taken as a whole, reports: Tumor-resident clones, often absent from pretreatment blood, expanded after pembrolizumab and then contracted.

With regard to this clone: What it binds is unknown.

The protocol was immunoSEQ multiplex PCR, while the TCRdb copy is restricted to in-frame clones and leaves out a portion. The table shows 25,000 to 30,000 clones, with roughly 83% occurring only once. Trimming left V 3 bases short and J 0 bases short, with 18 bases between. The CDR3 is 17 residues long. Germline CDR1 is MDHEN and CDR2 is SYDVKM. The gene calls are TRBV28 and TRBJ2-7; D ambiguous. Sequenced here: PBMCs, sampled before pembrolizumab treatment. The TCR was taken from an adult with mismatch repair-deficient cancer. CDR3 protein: CASSFVTARQSSYEQYF. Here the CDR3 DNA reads TGTGCCAGCAGTTTCGTAACAGCCCGCCAAAGCTCCTACGAGCAGTACTTC. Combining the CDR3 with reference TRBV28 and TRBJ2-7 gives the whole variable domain DVKVTQSSRYLVKRTGEKVFLECVQDMDHENMFWYRQDPGLGLRLIYFSYDVKMKEKGDIPEGYSVSREKKERFSLILESASTNQTSMYLCASSFVTARQSSYEQYFGPGTRLTVT.